The entry below describes one T cell receptor beta chain. Its antigen is undetermined. Libraries were prepared by immunoSEQ multiplex PCR; TCRdb keeps only in-frame clonotypes and omits some of them. The profile covers about 55,000 clones, with more than 70% appearing a single time and roughly 1.9% taken by the ten largest. The record originates from a study of T cell responses to AZD1222 COVID-19 vaccine. Study details: The analysis combined second doses at about 4 or about 12 weeks. Overall study findings and caveats: There were mostly white British donors and more females than males, and clonal diversity was possibly underestimated. Receipt of two AZD1222 doses was followed by a rise in Spike-specific TCR breadth and depth.

The receptor was isolated from an adult in good health. Sequenced here: peripheral blood, sampled on day 0 of AZD1222 vaccination.

The CDR3 reads CAISAISGNTIYF. CDR3 in DNA: TGTGCCATCAGTGCTATCTCTGGAAACACCATATATTTT. The chain couples TRBV10-3 to TRBJ1-3, with D unresolved. V lost 4 bases and J 0 bases, leaving 4 bases between the germline ends. The germline V gene has CDR1 ENHRY and CDR2 SYGVKD. The CDR3 is 13 amino acids.